The clone carrying this T cell receptor beta chain has a count of ten or more. The antigen is not known. The source of the sample is a study of T cell repertoires in cytomegalovirus infection. Background on the study: From public TCR beta signatures came an indication of both CMV infection and matching HLA type. Study results and caveats: Ex vivo, HLA-C-restricted CMV-specific TCR beta clonotypes prevailed over the rest of the response.

TCRdb passed the reads through MiXCR, listing each CDR3 protein once. The data show 500,000 to 600,000 distinct CDR3 sequences, with approximately 15% seen just once and more than 20% held by the top ten. Sequencing input: CD8+ T cells from PBMCs. The clonotype comes from a human donor in good health (CMV status not recorded). Some clones in this sample may be carry-over from other donors' samples.

The CDR3 loop is CASSLLPGTGGGTEAFF. DNA for the CDR3: TGTGCCAGCAGCTTACTCCCCGGGACAGGGGGCGGCACTGAAGCTTTCTTT. The chain uses TRBV7-9 and TRBJ1-1; 12 bases map to TRBD1. CDR1 is SEHNR and CDR2 is FQNEAQ in the germline V gene (reference sequence). CDR3 length: 17 amino acids. Germline trimming cut 2 bases from V and 4 bases from J; bases unmatched to any gene: 8.